The rows below give T cell receptor beta chains drawn from one sample of a study of cytomegalovirus exposure and HLA in healthy donors. Assay: immunoSEQ multiplex PCR; the TCRdb copy retains only in-frame clones and omits some. Of about 200,000 clones in the sample, approximately 79% were seen once. Sample: PBMCs. Receptor source: a girl aged 2-10 years in good health and CMV-seronegative. CDR3s include the opening cysteine and the closing phenylalanine or tryptophan. The D gene is left open where the match is weak. Where a row states a size, it is once, few, many or the class of an expanded clone; other rows omit it.

V,D,size,J,CDR3,DNA
TRBV19,.,.,TRBJ1-5,CASSIETGLVDSNQPQHF,TGTGCCAGTAGTATAGAAACAGGGTTGGTGGATAGCAATCAGCCCCAGCATTTT
TRBV2,.,.,TRBJ1-2,CASRRNYGYTF,TGTGCCAGCAGGCGAAACTATGGCTACACCTTC
TRBV5-4,TRBD1,few,TRBJ1-1,CASSLGGQGAAFF,TGTGCCAGCAGCTTGGGGGGACAGGGGGCGGCTTTCTTT
TRBV2,.,once,TRBJ2-7,CASNPTGTYEQYF,TGTGCCAGCAATCCCACAGGGACCTACGAGCAGTACTTC
TRBV6-1,.,.,TRBJ1-2,CASSEILTGNYGYTF,TGTGCCAGCAGTGAAATATTGACGGGGAACTATGGCTACACCTTC
TRBV7-8,.,once,TRBJ2-1,CASSLGFSPGVYNEQFF,TGTGCCAGCAGCTTAGGATTTAGCCCGGGAGTCTACAATGAGCAGTTCTTC
TRBV5-1,TRBD1,.,TRBJ1-1,CASSISTGQLIEAFF,TGCGCCAGCAGTATCTCGACGGGACAGCTTATTGAAGCTTTCTTT
TRBV5-4,.,few,TRBJ2-2,CASSWAGGQHTGELFF,TGTGCCAGCAGCTGGGCGGGGGGACAGCACACCGGGGAGCTGTTTTTT
TRBV9,TRBD2,.,TRBJ2-3,CASSPHRDSGGPWDTQYF,TGTGCCAGCAGCCCCCATAGGGATAGCGGGGGGCCATGGGATACGCAGTATTTT
TRBV27,TRBD2,.,TRBJ2-7,CASSAGTSVYGEQYF,TGTGCCAGCAGTGCCGGGACTAGCGTTTACGGGGAGCAGTACTTC
TRBV2,TRBD2,once,TRBJ2-5,CASRDPLRGAETQYF,TGTGCCAGCAGGGATCCTCTGCGGGGGGCAGAGACCCAGTACTTC
TRBV7-8,.,.,TRBJ2-3,CASSHGVDTDTQYF,TGTGCCAGCAGCCACGGGGTAGACACAGATACGCAGTATTTT